This T cell receptor (beta chain) was captured in a study of T cell responses to AZD1222 COVID-19 vaccine. Study-level results: A mostly white British donor set with more females was recruited, and clonal diversity was possibly underestimated.

Germline V CDR1 and CDR2: MNHEY, SVGAGI. The CDR3 is made up of 14 amino acids. The germline V and J ends were trimmed by 2 bases and 5 bases, with 12 bases remaining between them. Libraries were prepared by immunoSEQ multiplex PCR; TCRdb keeps only in-frame clonotypes and omits some of them. The repertoire holds more than 85,000 clones, with approximately 88% as singletons. Details on this clone: Its target is unknown.

This TCR derives from an adult in good health. This chain uses TRBV6-5 with TRBJ1-2, with D maybe TRBD1 (5 bases). Sample: peripheral blood, taken on day 0 of AZD1222 vaccination. The CDR3 is CASSYGRESYGYTF. The CDR3 DNA reads as TGTGCCAGCAGTTACGGCAGGGAGTCGTATGGCTACACCTTC.